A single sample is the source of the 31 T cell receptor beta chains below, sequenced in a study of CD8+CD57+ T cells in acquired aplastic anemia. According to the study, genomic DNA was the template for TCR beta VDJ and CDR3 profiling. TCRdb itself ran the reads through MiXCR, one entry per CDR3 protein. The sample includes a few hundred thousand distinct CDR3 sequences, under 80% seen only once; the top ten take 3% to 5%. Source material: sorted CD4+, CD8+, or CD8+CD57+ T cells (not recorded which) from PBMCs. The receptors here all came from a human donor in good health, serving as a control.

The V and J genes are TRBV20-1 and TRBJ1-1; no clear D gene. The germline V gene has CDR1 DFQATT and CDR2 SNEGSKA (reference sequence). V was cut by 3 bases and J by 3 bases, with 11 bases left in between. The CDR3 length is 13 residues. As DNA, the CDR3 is TGCAGTGCTAGGACGGGTTGGGACACTGAAGCTTTCTTT. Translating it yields CSARTGWDTEAFF.

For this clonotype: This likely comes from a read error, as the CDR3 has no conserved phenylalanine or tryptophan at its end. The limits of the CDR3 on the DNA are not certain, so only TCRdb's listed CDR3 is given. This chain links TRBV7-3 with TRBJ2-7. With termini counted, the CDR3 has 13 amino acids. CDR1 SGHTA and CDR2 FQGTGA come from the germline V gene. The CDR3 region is CASTWTGSVYGYS.

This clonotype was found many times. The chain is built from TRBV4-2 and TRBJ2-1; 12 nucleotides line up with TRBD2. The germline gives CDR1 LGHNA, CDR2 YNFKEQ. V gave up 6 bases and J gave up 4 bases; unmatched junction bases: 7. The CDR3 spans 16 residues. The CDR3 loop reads CASRLRTSGEYNEQFF. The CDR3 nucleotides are TGTGCCAGCAGGCTAAGGACTAGCGGGGAGTACAATGAGCAGTTCTTC.

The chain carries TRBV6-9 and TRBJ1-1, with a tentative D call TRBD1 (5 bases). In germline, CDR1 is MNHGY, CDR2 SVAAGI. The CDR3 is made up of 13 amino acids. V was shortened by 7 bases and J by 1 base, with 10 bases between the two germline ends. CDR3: CASKGGENTEAFF. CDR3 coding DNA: TGTGCCAGCAAGGGAGGGGAGAACACTGAAGCTTTCTTT.

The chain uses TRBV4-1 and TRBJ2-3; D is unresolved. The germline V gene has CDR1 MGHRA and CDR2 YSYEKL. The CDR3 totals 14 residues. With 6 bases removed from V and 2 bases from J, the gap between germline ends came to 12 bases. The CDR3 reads CASRASSSTDTQYF. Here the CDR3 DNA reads TGCGCCAGCAGAGCCTCATCATCCACAGATACGCAGTATTTT.

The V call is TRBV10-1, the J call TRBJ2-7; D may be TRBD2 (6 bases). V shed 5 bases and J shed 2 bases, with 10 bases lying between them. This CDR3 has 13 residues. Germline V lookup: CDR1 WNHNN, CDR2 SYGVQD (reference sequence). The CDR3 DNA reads TGCGCCAGCAGTCCCAGACTAGCCTACGAGCAGTACTTC. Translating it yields CASSPRLAYEQYF.

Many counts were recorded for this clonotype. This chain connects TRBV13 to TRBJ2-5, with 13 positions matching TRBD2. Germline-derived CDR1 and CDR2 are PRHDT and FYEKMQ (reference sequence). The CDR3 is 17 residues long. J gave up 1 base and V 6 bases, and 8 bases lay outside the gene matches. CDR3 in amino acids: CASRQTSGGPGQETQYF. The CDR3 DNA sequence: TGTGCCAGCAGACAGACTAGCGGGGGGCCGGGCCAAGAGACCCAGTACTTC.

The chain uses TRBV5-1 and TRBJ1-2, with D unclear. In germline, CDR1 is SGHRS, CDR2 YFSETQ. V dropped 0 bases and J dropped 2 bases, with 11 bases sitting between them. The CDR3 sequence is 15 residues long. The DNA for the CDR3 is TGCGCCAGCAGCTTGGCGGGCCAAGAGAACTATGGCTACACCTTC. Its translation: CASSLAGQENYGYTF.

The CDR3 DNA sequence: TGCAGTGCTAGAGGGACAGGGGATAATGAAAAACTGTTTTTT. Translation: CSARGTGDNEKLFF. This chain links TRBV20-1 with TRBJ1-4, with TRBD1 matching 9 bases. Trimming at V came to 1 base and at J to 4 bases, leaving 1 base not matched to a gene. Germline loops: CDR1 DFQATT, CDR2 SNEGSKA (reference sequence). This CDR3 is built from 14 residues.

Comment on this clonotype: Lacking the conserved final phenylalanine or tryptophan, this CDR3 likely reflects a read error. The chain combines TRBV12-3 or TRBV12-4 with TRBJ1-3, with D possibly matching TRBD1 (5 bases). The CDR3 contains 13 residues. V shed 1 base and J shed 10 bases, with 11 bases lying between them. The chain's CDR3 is CASSLVGRLTIYY. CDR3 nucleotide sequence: TGTGCCAGCAGTTTAGTGGGACGGCTTACCATATATTAC.

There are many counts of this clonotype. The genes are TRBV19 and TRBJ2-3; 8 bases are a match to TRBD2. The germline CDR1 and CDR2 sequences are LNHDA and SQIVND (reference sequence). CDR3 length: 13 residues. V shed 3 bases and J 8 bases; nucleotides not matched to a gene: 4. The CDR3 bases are TGTGCCAGTAGTATTGCGGGAGGAAGTACGCAGTATTTT. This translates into CASSIAGGSTQYF.

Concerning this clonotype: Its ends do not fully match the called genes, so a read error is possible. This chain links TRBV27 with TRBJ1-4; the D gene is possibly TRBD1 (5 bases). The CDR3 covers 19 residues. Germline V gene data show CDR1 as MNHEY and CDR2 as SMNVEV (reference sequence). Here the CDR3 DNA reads TGTGCCAGCAGGGGAGGGAGCTTCAAAGACAGCGCAACTAATGAGAAACTGTCTTTT. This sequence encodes CASRGGSFKDSATNEKLSF.

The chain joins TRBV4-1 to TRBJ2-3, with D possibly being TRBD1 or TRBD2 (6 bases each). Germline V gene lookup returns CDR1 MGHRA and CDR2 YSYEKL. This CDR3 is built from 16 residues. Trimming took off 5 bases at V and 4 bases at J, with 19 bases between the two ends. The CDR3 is CASSARDSYRADTQYF. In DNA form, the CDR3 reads TGCGCCAGCAGCGCCCGGGACTCGTACAGGGCAGATACGCAGTATTTT.

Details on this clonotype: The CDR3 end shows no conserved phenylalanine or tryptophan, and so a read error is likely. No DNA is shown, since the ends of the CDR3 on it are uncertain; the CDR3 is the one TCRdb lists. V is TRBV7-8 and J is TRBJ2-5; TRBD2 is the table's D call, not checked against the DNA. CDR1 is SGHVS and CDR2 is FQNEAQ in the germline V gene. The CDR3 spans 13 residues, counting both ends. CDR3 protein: CASSPGTRTYEHY.

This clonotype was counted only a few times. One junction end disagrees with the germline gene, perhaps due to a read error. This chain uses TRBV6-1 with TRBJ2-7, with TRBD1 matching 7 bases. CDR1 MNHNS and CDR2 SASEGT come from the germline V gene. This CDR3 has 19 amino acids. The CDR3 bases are TGTGCCAGCAGTTACCAACATCCACGTTTCGGGACAGCTCCGTACGAGCGGTACTTC. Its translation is CASSYQHPRFGTAPYERYF.

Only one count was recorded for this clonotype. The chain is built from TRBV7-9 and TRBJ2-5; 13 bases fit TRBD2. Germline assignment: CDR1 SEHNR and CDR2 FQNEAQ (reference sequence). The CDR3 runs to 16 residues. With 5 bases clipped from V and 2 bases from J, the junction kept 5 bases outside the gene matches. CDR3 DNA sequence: TGTGCCAGCAGCGTGACTAGCGGGGGGAATCAAGAGACCCAGTACTTC. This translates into CASSVTSGGNQETQYF. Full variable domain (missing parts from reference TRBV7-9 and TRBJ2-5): DTGVSQNPRHKITKRGQNVTFRCDPISEHNRLYWYRQTLGQGPEFLTYFQNEAQLEKSRLLSDRFSAERPKGSFSTLEIQRTEQGDSAMYLCASSVTSGGNQETQYFGPGTRLLVL.

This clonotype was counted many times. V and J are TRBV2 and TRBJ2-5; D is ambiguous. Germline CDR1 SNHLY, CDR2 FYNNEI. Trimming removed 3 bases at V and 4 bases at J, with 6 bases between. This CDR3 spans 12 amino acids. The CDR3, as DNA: TGTGCCAGCAGTGAGGAGAGAGAGACCCAGTACTTC. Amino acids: CASSEERETQYF.

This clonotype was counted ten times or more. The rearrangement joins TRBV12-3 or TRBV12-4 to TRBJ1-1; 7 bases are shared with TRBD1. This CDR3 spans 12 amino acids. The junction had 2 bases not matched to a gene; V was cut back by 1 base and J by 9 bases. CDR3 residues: CASSLGQGKAFF. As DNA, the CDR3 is TGTGCCAGCAGTTTAGGACAGGGCAAAGCTTTCTTT.

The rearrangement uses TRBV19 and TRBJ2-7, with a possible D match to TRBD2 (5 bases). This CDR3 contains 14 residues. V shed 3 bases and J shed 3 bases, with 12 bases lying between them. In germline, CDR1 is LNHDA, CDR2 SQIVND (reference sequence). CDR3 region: CASSIGLDYYEQYF. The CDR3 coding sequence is TGTGCCAGTAGTATCGGACTTGACTACTACGAGCAGTACTTC.

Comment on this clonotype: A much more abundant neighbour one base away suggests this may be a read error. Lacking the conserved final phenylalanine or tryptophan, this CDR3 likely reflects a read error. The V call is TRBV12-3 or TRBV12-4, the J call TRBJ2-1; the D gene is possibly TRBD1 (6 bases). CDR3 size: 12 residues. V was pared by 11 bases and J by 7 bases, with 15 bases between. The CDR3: CAVLWGRNEQFY. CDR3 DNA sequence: TGTGCCGTCCTCTGGGGGCGGAATGAGCAGTTCTAC.

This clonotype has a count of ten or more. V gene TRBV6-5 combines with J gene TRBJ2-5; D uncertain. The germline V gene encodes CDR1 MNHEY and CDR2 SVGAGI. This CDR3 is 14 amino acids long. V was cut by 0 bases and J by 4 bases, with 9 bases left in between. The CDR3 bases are TGTGCCAGCAGTTACTCACCTGGACCAGAGACCCAGTACTTC. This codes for CASSYSPGPETQYF.

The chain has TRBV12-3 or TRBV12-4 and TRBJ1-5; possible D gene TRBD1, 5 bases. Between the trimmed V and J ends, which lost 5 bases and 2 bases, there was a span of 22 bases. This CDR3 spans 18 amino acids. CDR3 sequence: CASSESRPGQYGNQPQHF. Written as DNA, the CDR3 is TGTGCCAGCAGTGAAAGTAGGCCGGGGCAATATGGCAATCAGCCCCAGCATTTT.

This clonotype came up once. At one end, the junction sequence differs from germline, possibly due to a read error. CDR3 nucleotides: TGTGCCAGCAGCCGGCGGGGTGTTTTCACCGAGCAGCTCTTC. Its protein is CASSRRGVFTEQLF. The chain combines TRBV2 with TRBJ2-1, with D tentatively TRBD2 (6 bases). Germline V lookup: CDR1 SNHLY, CDR2 FYNNEI. This CDR3 is 14 amino acids long.

The CDR3 DNA reads TGCGCCAGCAGTATGGGGCAGGGCGGCGAGCAGTACTTC. Translation: CASSMGQGGEQYF. The J gene is TRBJ2-7, the V gene TRBV5-1, with TRBD1 as a possible D gene (5 bases). Germline V gene lookup returns CDR1 SGHRS and CDR2 YFSETQ. The CDR3 covers 13 residues. V lost 5 bases, J lost 6 bases, and 15 bases lay in between.

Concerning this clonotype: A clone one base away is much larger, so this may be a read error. CDR3 nucleotides: TGTGCCAGCGCCCAGGCGGGAGGGTACACCGGGGAGCTGTTTTTT. Protein product: CASAQAGGYTGELFF. The chain couples TRBV10-1 to TRBJ2-2; 9 nucleotides agree with TRBD2. The CDR3 covers 15 residues. Germline V lookup: CDR1 WNHNN, CDR2 SYGVQD (reference sequence).

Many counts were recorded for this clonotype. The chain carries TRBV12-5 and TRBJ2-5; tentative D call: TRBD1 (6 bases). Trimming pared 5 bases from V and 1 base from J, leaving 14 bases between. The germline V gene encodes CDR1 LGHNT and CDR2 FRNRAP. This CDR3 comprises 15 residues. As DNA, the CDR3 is TGTGCTAGTGGTAGGGATTCGACAGGCCAAGAGACCCAGTACTTC. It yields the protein CASGRDSTGQETQYF.

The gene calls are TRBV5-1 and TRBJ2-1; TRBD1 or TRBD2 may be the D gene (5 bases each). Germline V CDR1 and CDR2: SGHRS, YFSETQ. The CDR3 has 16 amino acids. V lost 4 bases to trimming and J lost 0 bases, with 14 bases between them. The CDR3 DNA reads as TGCGCCAGCAGCGTGTCGGGACCCAGCTCCTACAATGAGCAGTTCTTC. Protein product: CASSVSGPSSYNEQFF.

In DNA, the CDR3 is TGTGCCAGCAGCACCGGCAGAGGGGGCCAGCAGTACTTC. As protein: CASSTGRGGQQYF. V usage is TRBV7-2 and J usage is TRBJ2-7; 7 bases align to TRBD1. CDR3 length: 13 residues. Trimming removed 5 bases from V and 8 bases from J; junction bases left unmatched: 9. Germline loops: CDR1 SGHTA, CDR2 FQGNSA.

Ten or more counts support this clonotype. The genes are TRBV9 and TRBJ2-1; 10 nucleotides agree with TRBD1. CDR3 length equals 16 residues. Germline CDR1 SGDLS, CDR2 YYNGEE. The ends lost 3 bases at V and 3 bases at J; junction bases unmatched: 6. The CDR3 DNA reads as TGTGCCAGCAGCGCGACGGGGACAGGGGACTACAATGAGCAGTTCTTC. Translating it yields CASSATGTGDYNEQFF.

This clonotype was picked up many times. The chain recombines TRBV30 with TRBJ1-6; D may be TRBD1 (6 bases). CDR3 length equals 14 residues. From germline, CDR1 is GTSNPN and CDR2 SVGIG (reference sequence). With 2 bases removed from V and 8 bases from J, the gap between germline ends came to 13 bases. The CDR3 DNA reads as TGTGCCTGGAGTAAACAGGGTCGGGATTCACCCCTCCACTTT. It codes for CAWSKQGRDSPLHF. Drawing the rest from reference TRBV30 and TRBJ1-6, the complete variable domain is SQTIHQWPATLVQPVGSPLSLECTVEGTSNPNLYWYRQAAGRGLQLLFYSVGIGQISSEVPQNLSASRPQDRQFILSSKKLLLSDSGFYLCAWSKQGRDSPLHFGNGTRLTVT.

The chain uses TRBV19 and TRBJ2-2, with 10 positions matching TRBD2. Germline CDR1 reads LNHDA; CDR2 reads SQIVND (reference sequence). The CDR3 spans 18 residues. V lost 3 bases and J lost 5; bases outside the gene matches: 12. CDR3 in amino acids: CASSIELAGTRTTGELFF. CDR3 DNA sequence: TGTGCCAGTAGTATTGAACTAGCGGGGACACGAACAACCGGGGAGCTGTTTTTT.